This T cell receptor (beta chain) is from a study of blood T cell repertoires in COVID-19. Data came from immunoSEQ multiplex PCR; TCRdb stores just in-frame clones and leaves some out. The table shows fewer than 300,000 clones, with roughly 84% occurring only once. Germline V gene lookup returns CDR1 MNHEY and CDR2 SVGEGT. There are 13 residues in the CDR3. V trimming: 5 bases; J trimming: 13 bases; junction bases outside the gene matches: 13. The receptor's source is a woman younger than 30 with acute or convalescent COVID-19. Sequenced input: peripheral blood. This rearrangement joins TRBV6-2 or TRBV6-3 to TRBJ2-7, with 8 bases identical to TRBD2. Here the CDR3 reads CASSTLGVAGNYF. In nucleotides, the CDR3 is TGTGCCAGCAGTACCCTGGGAGTAGCGGGGAATTACTTC.